Below are 29 T cell receptor beta chains sequenced from a single sample in a study of identical twins. TCRdb analysed the 5' RACE reads with MiXCR anew, one entry per CDR3 protein. This table has hundreds of thousands of distinct CDR3 sequences, about 18% appearing once. These same records also appear under a second study, on T cells expressing NK-cell markers.

Material: PBMCs. The receptor source for this set is a young woman in good health.

This clonotype was counted between two and nine times. The chain carries TRBV13 and TRBJ2-1, with 7 positions matching TRBD2. The CDR3 sequence is 17 residues long. Germline V CDR1 and CDR2: PRHDT, FYEKMQ (reference sequence). The J segment lost 5 bases and the V segment lost 2 bases, leaving 12 bases of the junction unmatched. CDR3 protein: CASSLRRPGLLNNEQFF. The CDR3 DNA reads as TGTGCCAGCAGCTTAAGGAGGCCGGGACTATTGAACAATGAGCAGTTCTTC.

This chain links TRBV12-3 or TRBV12-4 with TRBJ2-5, with 8 bases lining up with TRBD1. This CDR3 has 11 amino acids. The ends lost 6 bases at V and 10 bases at J; junction bases unmatched: 4. This CDR3 reads CASRDRGGQYF. CDR3 DNA: TGTGCCAGCAGAGACAGGGGTGGCCAGTACTTC.

This chain joins TRBV20-1 and TRBJ2-7, with 10 bases aligning to TRBD2. The CDR3 is 15 residues long. Per the germline V gene, CDR1 is DFQATT and CDR2 is SNEGSKA (reference sequence). CDR3 in amino acids: CRSLTRTSGNYEQYF. The CDR3 DNA sequence: TGCAGATCATTGACTCGGACTAGCGGAAATTACGAGCAGTACTTC.

This clonotype occurred a few times. V usage is TRBV20-1 and J usage is TRBJ1-4, with D possibly matching TRBD1 (5 bases). V lost 3 bases and J 8 bases, leaving 16 bases between the germline ends. This CDR3 is 14 amino acids long. CDR1 DFQATT and CDR2 SNEGSKA come from the germline V gene (reference sequence). DNA for the CDR3: TGCAGTGCTAGTGATAGCGGGGGTGGAGAAAAACTGTTTTTT. Its translation is CSASDSGGGEKLFF.

V gene TRBV20-1 combines with J gene TRBJ1-2, with 7 bases matching TRBD1. The CDR3 is 11 amino acids. Looked up from germline, CDR1 is DFQATT and CDR2 is SNEGSKA (reference sequence). This CDR3 is CSADRDRGYTF. CDR3 in DNA: TGCAGCGCCGACAGGGATCGTGGCTACACCTTC.

This rearrangement joins TRBV18 to TRBJ1-5; 9 bases agree with TRBD1. J lost 3 bases, V lost 5 bases, and 5 bases had no gene match. CDR3 length: 15 amino acids. Germline loops: CDR1 KGHSH, CDR2 LQKENI. The CDR3 nucleotides are TGTGCCAGCTCAATGGACAGGGGAGACAATCAGCCCCAGCATTTT. This codes for CASSMDRGDNQPQHF.

The chain has TRBV9 and TRBJ1-6; no reliable D call. The V end was cut by 0 bases, the J end by 5 bases, with 0 bases between. CDR1 SGDLS and CDR2 YYNGEE come from the germline V gene. The CDR3 totals 12 residues. The chain's CDR3 is CASSVDNSPLHF. DNA of the CDR3: TGTGCCAGCAGCGTAGATAATTCACCCCTCCACTTT.

This clonotype came up a few times. The genes are TRBV20-1 and TRBJ2-1; possible D gene TRBD2, 5 bases. CDR3 size: 14 residues. Germline-derived CDR1 and CDR2 are DFQATT and SNEGSKA (reference sequence). Deletions cut 3 bases from V and 3 bases from J, with 12 bases between. The CDR3 coding sequence is TGCAGTGCTAGCGGGATCGGACTCTACAATGAGCAGTTCTTC. Protein: CSASGIGLYNEQFF.

This clonotype has ten or more counts. The chain is built from TRBV12-3 or TRBV12-4 and TRBJ2-7; 12 bases fit TRBD1. The V and J ends lost 3 bases and 7 bases, in that order; junction bases with no gene match: 10. CDR3 length equals 16 residues. CDR3 in amino acids: CASSLVGTGGRLEQYF. CDR3 sequence (DNA): TGTGCCAGCAGTTTGGTCGGGACAGGGGGCAGGTTGGAGCAGTACTTC.

The V and J genes are TRBV4-2 and TRBJ2-3, with D perhaps TRBD1 (6 bases). The CDR3 has 17 amino acids. V was trimmed by 0 bases and J by 5 bases, leaving 18 bases between them. CDR1 is LGHNA and CDR2 is YNFKEQ in the germline V gene. Here the CDR3 DNA reads TGTGCCAGCAGCCAAGATGTGGCGCTGGGGGCTCAAGATACGCAGTATTTT. Translation: CASSQDVALGAQDTQYF.

The table lists this clonotype with a few counts. This chain joins TRBV10-3 and TRBJ2-3; no firm D call. Trimming removed 2 bases from V and 4 bases from J, with 13 bases in between. The CDR3 runs to 15 residues. Germline lookup yields CDR1 ENHRY and CDR2 SYGVKD. The CDR3 spells CAISEPRTPADTQYF. The CDR3 nucleotides read TGTGCCATCAGTGAGCCCAGGACGCCGGCAGATACGCAGTATTTT.

The genes are TRBV6-5 and TRBJ2-2; TRBD1 might be the D (5 bases). In germline, CDR1 is MNHEY, CDR2 SVGAGI. This CDR3 has 14 amino acids. V lost 0 bases and J 6 bases, leaving 8 bases between the germline ends. CDR3 residues: CASSYSGVAGELFF. The CDR3 bases are TGTGCCAGCAGTTACTCAGGGGTAGCCGGGGAGCTGTTTTTT.

This clonotype was observed a few times. Its ends do not fully match the called genes, so a read error is possible. V gene TRBV12-3 or TRBV12-4 combines with J gene TRBJ2-2; 10 bases match TRBD2. The CDR3 runs 15 residues. This chain's CDR3 is CASSLAGVDTGELFF. CDR3 coding DNA: TGTGCCAGCAGTCTAGCGGGGGTCGACACCGGGGAGCTGTTTTTT.

The rearrangement joins TRBV5-1 to TRBJ2-7; maybe TRBD2 (6 bases). Between the trimmed V and J ends, which lost 0 bases and 2 bases, there was a span of 15 bases. There are 16 residues in the CDR3. Germline CDR1 and CDR2: SGHRS and YFSETQ. The CDR3 here is CASSLVFGGSAYEQYF. As DNA, the CDR3 is TGCGCCAGCAGCTTGGTATTCGGGGGAAGCGCCTACGAGCAGTACTTC.

This clonotype has only a few counts. The V call is TRBV12-3 or TRBV12-4, the J call TRBJ1-5; tentative D call: TRBD1 (5 bases). The CDR3 is made up of 11 amino acids. Trimming left V 4 bases short and J 10 bases short, with 8 bases between. The CDR3: CASSWGTPQHF. The DNA for the CDR3 is TGTGCCAGCAGTTGGGGCACACCCCAGCATTTT.

This clonotype came up many times. The CDR3 loop reads CASCSAQGSTDTQYF. The DNA for the CDR3 is TGTGCCAGCTGTTCTGCACAGGGAAGCACAGATACGCAGTATTTT. The V gene is TRBV28, the J gene TRBJ2-3; TRBD1 is a possible D gene (6 bases). Germline loops: CDR1 MDHEN, CDR2 SYDVKM. The CDR3 totals 15 residues. Deletions cut 8 bases from V and 0 bases from J, with 15 bases between.

The chain carries TRBV6-1 and TRBJ2-5; tentatively, D is TRBD1 or TRBD2 (5 bases each). Trimming removed 6 bases at V and 0 bases at J, with 14 bases between. The germline V gene has CDR1 MNHNS and CDR2 SASEGT. CDR3 length: 15 amino acids. CDR3 DNA sequence: TGTGCCAGCAGACTTCTGGTGGGACACCAAGAGACCCAGTACTTC. Its protein is CASRLLVGHQETQYF.

The chain is built from TRBV5-5 and TRBJ2-1; TRBD2 matches 10 bases. The CDR3 spans 14 residues. CDR1 is SGHKS and CDR2 is YYEKEE in the germline V gene (reference sequence). V was pared by 5 bases and J by 6 bases, with 5 bases of the junction left unmatched. CDR3 sequence (DNA): TGTGCCAGCAGTTATGGACTAGCGGTCAATGAGCAGTTCTTC. Its protein is CASSYGLAVNEQFF. The full variable domain, in which reference TRBV5-5 and TRBJ2-1 provide the parts outside the CDR3, is DAGVTQSPTHLIKTRGQQVTLRCSPISGHKSVSWYQQVLGQGPQFIFQYYEKEERGRGNFPDRFSARQFPNYSSELNVNALLLGDSALYLCASSYGLAVNEQFFGPGTRLTVL.

This clonotype was found a few times. V gene TRBV6-1 combines with J gene TRBJ2-7; D assignment may be TRBD1 or TRBD2 (5 bases each). Germline V gene data show CDR1 as MNHNS and CDR2 as SASEGT. The CDR3 sequence is 14 residues long. V lost 5 bases to trimming and J lost 0 bases, with 11 bases between them. The CDR3 region has the DNA TGTGCCAGCAGTCCCGGGGCTTACTCCTACGAGCAGTACTTC. Translating it yields CASSPGAYSYEQYF.

This sequence joins TRBV6-1 and TRBJ2-5; 16 bases are shared with TRBD2. Germline-derived CDR1 and CDR2 are MNHNS and SASEGT. V lost 6 bases to trimming and J lost 5 bases; unmatched junction nucleotides: 6. The CDR3 extends over 16 amino acids. The CDR3 nucleotides read TGTGCCAGCAGGGGACTAGCGGGGGGGCCCAGCGAGACCCAGTACTTC. Residues: CASRGLAGGPSETQYF.

The rearrangement uses TRBV10-3 and TRBJ2-2; 7 bases match TRBD1. The CDR3 has 14 amino acids. V shed 8 bases, J shed 3 bases, and the junction held 6 bases outside the gene matches. Per germline, CDR1 ENHRY and CDR2 SYGVKD. The DNA for the CDR3 is TGTGCCATCGGGGGACAGTCTTACACCGGGGAGCTGTTTTTT. Translation: CAIGGQSYTGELFF.

In nucleotides, the CDR3 is TGTGCCAGCAGCCCCCCGTCGCGGGAGCATGAGCAGTTCTTC. Amino acid sequence: CASSPPSREHEQFF. This chain connects TRBV9 to TRBJ2-1, with TRBD2 matching 7 bases. The CDR3 consists of 14 residues. Germline CDR1 reads SGDLS; CDR2 reads YYNGEE. Trimming at V came to 4 bases and at J to 8 bases, leaving 9 bases not matched to a gene.

This clonotype was counted between two and nine times. This chain connects TRBV12-3 or TRBV12-4 to TRBJ2-3; 10 nucleotides line up with TRBD1. The CDR3 loop spans 14 amino acids. After removal of 6 bases from V and 5 bases from J, the junction contained 5 bases not matched to a gene. DNA for the CDR3: TGTGCCAGCAGCACCCGGACAGGGGGAGATACGCAGTATTTT. Translation: CASSTRTGGDTQYF.

The CDR3: CSARWAGGEDTQYF. Here the CDR3 DNA reads TGCAGTGCTAGATGGGCGGGGGGGGAGGATACGCAGTATTTT. This chain uses TRBV20-1 with TRBJ2-3; 9 bases map to TRBD2. CDR1 is DFQATT, CDR2 SNEGSKA, per germline (reference sequence). V lost 2 bases, J lost 6 bases, and 6 bases stayed unmatched. CDR3 length: 14 residues.

The chain uses TRBV6-1 and TRBJ2-7; D is ambiguous. The CDR3 contains 15 residues. Germline V gives CDR1 MNHNS, CDR2 SASEGT. V dropped 6 bases and J dropped 4 bases, with 19 bases sitting between them. The CDR3 bases are TGTGCCAGCAGCCACACAAGGGCCGGGTCGTACGAGCAGTACTTC. Its protein product is CASSHTRAGSYEQYF.

This clonotype was counted between two and nine times. The chain combines TRBV7-2 with TRBJ2-3; D possibly corresponds to TRBD2 (5 bases). Germline V CDR1 and CDR2: SGHTA, FQGNSA. The CDR3 loop spans 14 amino acids. The germline V and J ends were trimmed by 3 bases and 1 base, with 8 bases remaining between them. Written as DNA, the CDR3 is TGTGCCAGCAGCTTGGTGAGGGGCACAGATACGCAGTATTTT. Amino acid sequence: CASSLVRGTDTQYF.

The gene calls are TRBV18 and TRBJ2-5; 7 bases match TRBD2. With V trimmed by 3 bases and J by 0 bases, 4 bases remained unmatched. Germline values: CDR1 KGHSH, CDR2 LQKENI. The CDR3 is 15 amino acids. CDR3 protein: CASSPWEGNQETQYF. The CDR3 DNA is TGTGCCAGCTCACCTTGGGAGGGGAACCAAGAGACCCAGTACTTC.

There are a few counts of this clonotype. The chain is built from TRBV12-3 or TRBV12-4 and TRBJ1-5, with a tentative D call TRBD1 (6 bases). Trimming took off 5 bases at V and 4 bases at J, with 15 bases between the two ends. This CDR3 comprises 15 residues. The CDR3 sequence is CASSPTGSGNQPQHF. The DNA for the CDR3 is TGTGCCAGCAGTCCTACAGGGTCGGGAAATCAGCCCCAGCATTTT.

In this sample, this clonotype turned up a few times. The chain joins TRBV9 to TRBJ2-7; 10 nucleotides match TRBD2. V was clipped by 4 bases and J by 4 bases; unmatched bases: 14. Germline CDR1 and CDR2: SGDLS and YYNGEE. The CDR3 has 17 residues. CDR3 bases: TGTGCCAGCAGCCCCCGAGAGGCTAGCGGGGGCCCTTACGAGCAGTACTTC. This codes for CASSPREASGGPYEQYF.